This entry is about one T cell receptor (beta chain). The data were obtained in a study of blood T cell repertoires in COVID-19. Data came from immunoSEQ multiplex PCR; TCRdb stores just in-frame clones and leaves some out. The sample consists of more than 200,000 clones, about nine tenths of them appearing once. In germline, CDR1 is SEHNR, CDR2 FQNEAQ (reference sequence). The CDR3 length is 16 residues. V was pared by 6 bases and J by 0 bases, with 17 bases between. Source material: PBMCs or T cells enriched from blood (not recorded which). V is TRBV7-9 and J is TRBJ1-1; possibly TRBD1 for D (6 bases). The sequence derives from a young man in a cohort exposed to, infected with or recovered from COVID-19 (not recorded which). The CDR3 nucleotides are TGTGCCAGCAGAATATTCAGGGGTATAGTGAACACTGAAGCTTTCTTT. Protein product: CASRIFRGIVNTEAFF.